This T cell receptor (beta chain) was documented in a study of cytomegalovirus exposure and HLA in healthy donors. The PCR employed 60 Vbeta primers together with 13 Jbeta primers. Profiling relied on immunoSEQ multiplex PCR, and the TCRdb table lists in-frame clones only, not all of them. Among about 160,000 clones listed, around 76% were seen once. Germline loops: CDR1 SGHTA, CDR2 FQGNSA. The CDR3 is 16 amino acids. V lost 3 bases and J lost 0, with 12 bases in between. The chain is built from TRBV7-2 and TRBJ1-3, with D tentatively TRBD1 (6 bases). Sequenced sample: PBMCs. This clonotype was obtained from a female donor in good health and CMV-seronegative. Here the CDR3 reads CASSFSGVYSGNTIYF. CDR3 in DNA: TGTGCCAGCAGCTTCTCAGGGGTTTACTCTGGAAACACCATATATTTT.